This entry concerns a single T cell receptor beta chain. V gave up 6 bases and J gave up 4 bases; unmatched junction bases: 4. The germline V gene encodes CDR1 SNHLY and CDR2 FYNNEI. The CDR3 has 15 amino acids. The assay was immunoSEQ multiplex PCR, and TCRdb's table has in-frame clones only and misses some. The repertoire includes under 1,100,000 clones, roughly 70% of them detected once, and 1.5% sits in the top ten. The sample comes from a study of shared clonotypes between healthy human individuals. Study details: Per donor, CD8 memory used one plate, CD8 naive used two, CD4 memory used three and CD4 naive used three.

Negatively enriched CD4+ T cells were divided by CD45RA into naive and memory. The TCR originated in a man aged 18 to 29 in good health. The sample taken for sequencing was memory CD4+ T cells sorted from blood. The sample's subset: CD45RA-negative fraction. V and J are TRBV2 and TRBJ2-3; 13 bases match TRBD2. CDR3: CASRALAGGPDTQYF. CDR3 DNA sequence: TGTGCCAGCAGAGCACTAGCGGGGGGGCCAGATACGCAGTATTTT.